These T cell receptor beta chains were read from a single sample in a study of graft-versus-host responses after intestinal transplantation. Sequencing used immunoSEQ multiplex PCR; TCRdb keeps in-frame clones, though not all of them. The table has 100,000 to 130,000 clones, about nine tenths seen once. Antigen specificity for these receptors is unknown. Sequences were derived from unstimulated CD4+ T cells sorted from spleen or lymph node cells, sampled before transplant. The receptor set was obtained from a human donor who was the organ donor for an intestinal transplant. Both conserved end residues are part of each CDR3. A D gene is named only where the DNA matches it firmly. Expanded clones get a size class; other rows say once, few or many, or leave the size out.

d_call: -; clone_size: -; v_call: TRBV5-5; j_call: TRBJ2-7; cdr3_nt: TGTGCCAGCAGCCGCCACTACGGTCCCTACGAGCAGTACTTC; cdr3_aa: CASSRHYGPYEQYF
d_call: TRBD1; clone_size: -; v_call: TRBV28; j_call: TRBJ2-7; cdr3_nt: TGTGCCAGCAGTCTCTCGGGACAGGGCTACGAGCAGTACTTC; cdr3_aa: CASSLSGQGYEQYF
d_call: -; clone_size: -; v_call: TRBV2; j_call: TRBJ1-1; cdr3_nt: TGTGCCAGCAGTGAAGACAGCTCGAACACTGAAGCTTTCTTT; cdr3_aa: CASSEDSSNTEAFF
d_call: -; clone_size: -; v_call: TRBV6-4; j_call: TRBJ2-4; cdr3_nt: TGTGCCAGCAGTGAATCCACAGGGTGGGACATTCAGTACTTC; cdr3_aa: CASSESTGWDIQYF
d_call: -; clone_size: -; v_call: TRBV4-2; j_call: TRBJ2-5; cdr3_nt: TGTGCCAGCAGCCAAGGTATAGGCGGGCCAAGAAACCAAGAGACCCAGTACTTC; cdr3_aa: CASSQGIGGPRNQETQYF
d_call: -; clone_size: -; v_call: TRBV13; j_call: TRBJ2-1; cdr3_nt: TGTGCCAGCAGCTTAAACCTCCAGTCAGCCTCCTACAATGAGCAGTTCTTC; cdr3_aa: CASSLNLQSASYNEQFF
d_call: -; clone_size: -; v_call: TRBV7-2; j_call: TRBJ2-2; cdr3_nt: TGTGCCAGCAGCTCGGAGGCGGCTACGAACACCGGGGAGCTGTTTTTT; cdr3_aa: CASSSEAATNTGELFF
d_call: TRBD1; clone_size: -; v_call: TRBV5-1; j_call: TRBJ1-5; cdr3_nt: TGCGCCAGCCAAGGGGGCGCATATAGCAATCAGCCCCAGCATTTT; cdr3_aa: CASQGGAYSNQPQHF
d_call: TRBD2; clone_size: -; v_call: TRBV27; j_call: TRBJ2-1; cdr3_nt: TGTGCCAGCAGTACCCGTAGGACTAGCGGGAGAATTTCCTACAATGAGCAGTTCTTC; cdr3_aa: CASSTRRTSGRISYNEQFF
d_call: -; clone_size: -; v_call: TRBV4-1; j_call: TRBJ2-3; cdr3_nt: TGCGCCAGCAGCCCCCTACTCCGCACAGATACGCAGTATTTT; cdr3_aa: CASSPLLRTDTQYF
d_call: -; clone_size: -; v_call: TRBV2; j_call: TRBJ1-2; cdr3_nt: TGTGCCAGCAATGCGAGACTGGGAAGATCCGGCTACACCTTC; cdr3_aa: CASNARLGRSGYTF
d_call: TRBD1; clone_size: -; v_call: TRBV6-1; j_call: TRBJ1-5; cdr3_nt: TGTGCCAGCAGTGGGGGACAGGCCCACCAGCCCCAGCATTTT; cdr3_aa: CASSGGQAHQPQHF
d_call: -; clone_size: -; v_call: TRBV7-9; j_call: TRBJ1-5; cdr3_nt: TGTGCCAGCAGCTTTCAAAATCAGCCCCAGCATTTT; cdr3_aa: CASSFQNQPQHF
d_call: TRBD2; clone_size: -; v_call: TRBV18; j_call: TRBJ2-1; cdr3_nt: TGTGCCAGCTCACCGGTGGCTAGCGGGGGCGATGAGCAGTTCTTC; cdr3_aa: CASSPVASGGDEQFF
d_call: -; clone_size: -; v_call: TRBV7-2; j_call: TRBJ2-1; cdr3_nt: TGTGCCAGCAGCGGCAACCCGAGCTCCTACAATGAGCAGTTCTTC; cdr3_aa: CASSGNPSSYNEQFF
d_call: -; clone_size: -; v_call: TRBV5-1; j_call: TRBJ1-6; cdr3_nt: TGCGCCAGCAGCCAGGGCGGTGATTCACCCCTCCACTTT; cdr3_aa: CASSQGGDSPLHF
d_call: TRBD2; clone_size: -; v_call: TRBV19; j_call: TRBJ2-1; cdr3_nt: TGTGCCAGTAGTATAGGCGGCGGGAGGCCCCTGGGGGAGCAGTTCTTC; cdr3_aa: CASSIGGGRPLGEQFF
d_call: -; clone_size: -; v_call: TRBV18; j_call: TRBJ2-6; cdr3_nt: TGTGCCAGCTCACCTAGCTCTGGGGCCAACGTCCTGACTTTC; cdr3_aa: CASSPSSGANVLTF
d_call: -; clone_size: -; v_call: TRBV6-5; j_call: TRBJ1-1; cdr3_nt: TGTGCCAGCAGTCTCACAGGGACCACTGAAGCTTTCTTT; cdr3_aa: CASSLTGTTEAFF
d_call: -; clone_size: -; v_call: TRBV6-1; j_call: TRBJ2-2; cdr3_nt: TGTGCCAGCAGTGCCGACACACCGCTTAACACCGGGGAGCTGTTTTTT; cdr3_aa: CASSADTPLNTGELFF
d_call: -; clone_size: -; v_call: TRBV11-2; j_call: TRBJ1-4; cdr3_nt: TGTGCCAGCAGCTTAAGGGCCTCGGGACAAACTAATGAAAAACTGTTTTTT; cdr3_aa: CASSLRASGQTNEKLFF
d_call: TRBD2; clone_size: -; v_call: TRBV6-4; j_call: TRBJ2-1; cdr3_nt: TGTGCCAGCAGTGTATCTAGCGGCGACAATGAGCAGTTCTTC; cdr3_aa: CASSVSSGDNEQFF
d_call: TRBD2; clone_size: -; v_call: TRBV19; j_call: TRBJ2-7; cdr3_nt: TGTGCCACCATGCCGAACCCGGGACTAGCGGGAGGGTCCTACGAGCAGTACTTC; cdr3_aa: CATMPNPGLAGGSYEQYF
d_call: -; clone_size: -; v_call: TRBV4-1; j_call: TRBJ1-5; cdr3_nt: TGCGCCAGCAGCCCCCCCGGGGGGTCCCCAAATCAGCCCCAGCATTTT; cdr3_aa: CASSPPGGSPNQPQHF
d_call: TRBD1; clone_size: -; v_call: TRBV18; j_call: TRBJ2-5; cdr3_nt: TGTGCCAGCTCACCGGGACAGGGAGAGACCCAGTACTTC; cdr3_aa: CASSPGQGETQYF
d_call: TRBD2; clone_size: -; v_call: TRBV19; j_call: TRBJ2-1; cdr3_nt: TGTGCCAGTAGTATAGGGGCGGTAGCGGGACGGGATGAGCAGTTCTTC; cdr3_aa: CASSIGAVAGRDEQFF
d_call: -; clone_size: few; v_call: TRBV19; j_call: TRBJ2-3; cdr3_nt: TGTGCCAGTAGTATAGAGGGTCTACGGGATACGCAGTATTTT; cdr3_aa: CASSIEGLRDTQYF
d_call: TRBD1; clone_size: -; v_call: TRBV11-2; j_call: TRBJ2-7; cdr3_nt: TGTGCCAGCAGCTCCCCCAGGGGGAGCCCACTTTTAAGGGTCGAGCAGTACTTC; cdr3_aa: CASSSPRGSPLLRVEQYF
d_call: -; clone_size: -; v_call: TRBV9; j_call: TRBJ2-3; cdr3_nt: TGTGCCAGCAGCGTAGGAGAGGTCACAGATACGCAGTATTTT; cdr3_aa: CASSVGEVTDTQYF
d_call: -; clone_size: -; v_call: TRBV6-6; j_call: TRBJ2-7; cdr3_nt: TGTGCCAGCAGTCCCTCCGTATCCGAGCAGTACTTC; cdr3_aa: CASSPSVSEQYF
d_call: TRBD1; clone_size: -; v_call: TRBV5-1; j_call: TRBJ1-2; cdr3_nt: TGCGCCAGCAGCTTATTGGGACAGCGCCCGAACTATGGCTACACCTTC; cdr3_aa: CASSLLGQRPNYGYTF
d_call: -; clone_size: -; v_call: TRBV2; j_call: TRBJ1-3; cdr3_nt: TGTGCCAGCAGCGGACGGAGTGTTCTCTCTGGAAACACCATATATTTT; cdr3_aa: CASSGRSVLSGNTIYF
d_call: -; clone_size: -; v_call: TRBV4-1; j_call: TRBJ2-1; cdr3_nt: TGCGCCAGCAGCCAAGAGTGGCGGACTTACAATGAGCAGTTCTTC; cdr3_aa: CASSQEWRTYNEQFF
d_call: -; clone_size: -; v_call: TRBV7-9; j_call: TRBJ2-2; cdr3_nt: TGTGCCAGCGGCATCACCGGGGAGCTGTTTTTT; cdr3_aa: CASGITGELFF
d_call: -; clone_size: -; v_call: TRBV19; j_call: TRBJ1-3; cdr3_nt: TGTGCCAGTAGTGTTCAGGGGACTGGAAACACCATATATTTT; cdr3_aa: CASSVQGTGNTIYF
d_call: TRBD1; clone_size: -; v_call: TRBV4-2; j_call: TRBJ2-2; cdr3_nt: TGTGCCAGCACCCCCCACGGAGGCAGGGGGCTTGGGGAGCTGTTTTTT; cdr3_aa: CASTPHGGRGLGELFF
d_call: -; clone_size: -; v_call: TRBV7-2; j_call: TRBJ2-1; cdr3_nt: TGTGCCAGCAGCTGGGACTCCCATAATAATGAGCAGTTCTTC; cdr3_aa: CASSWDSHNNEQFF
d_call: -; clone_size: -; v_call: TRBV4-1; j_call: TRBJ1-6; cdr3_nt: TGCGCCAGCAGCCAAGACCTAGGGTGGGAACGGTCACCCCTCCACTTT; cdr3_aa: CASSQDLGWERSPLHF
d_call: -; clone_size: once; v_call: TRBV5-4; j_call: TRBJ1-6; cdr3_nt: TGTGCCAGCAGCTTCCTCAATTCACCCCTCCACTTT; cdr3_aa: CASSFLNSPLHF
d_call: -; clone_size: -; v_call: TRBV5-1; j_call: TRBJ2-5; cdr3_nt: TGCGCCAGTAACAGGGACCTGGGGGAGACCCAGTACTTC; cdr3_aa: CASNRDLGETQYF
d_call: -; clone_size: once; v_call: TRBV5-1; j_call: TRBJ2-2; cdr3_nt: TGCGCCAGCAGCTCGCAAGGGGCGACGACCGGGGAGCTGTTTTTT; cdr3_aa: CASSSQGATTGELFF
d_call: -; clone_size: -; v_call: TRBV6-6; j_call: TRBJ1-5; cdr3_nt: TGTGCCAGCAGTTACCAGGGCAATCAGCCCCAGCATTTT; cdr3_aa: CASSYQGNQPQHF
d_call: TRBD2; clone_size: -; v_call: TRBV19; j_call: TRBJ2-1; cdr3_nt: TGTGCCAGTAGTCCCCCAGGGGCGGCGGGGGGGAAAAATGAGCAGTTCTTC; cdr3_aa: CASSPPGAAGGKNEQFF
d_call: -; clone_size: -; v_call: TRBV18; j_call: TRBJ1-6; cdr3_nt: TGTGCCAGCTCACCCACGGATTCACCCCTCCACTTT; cdr3_aa: CASSPTDSPLHF
d_call: TRBD1; clone_size: -; v_call: TRBV5-1; j_call: TRBJ1-5; cdr3_nt: TGCGCCAGCAGCTTGGGGACAGGCGGGAATCAGCCCCAGCATTTT; cdr3_aa: CASSLGTGGNQPQHF
d_call: -; clone_size: once; v_call: TRBV30; j_call: TRBJ2-3; cdr3_nt: TGTGCCTGGAGTGTAGCGGCAGGGGACGCACAGGGTACGCAGTATTTT; cdr3_aa: CAWSVAAGDAQGTQYF